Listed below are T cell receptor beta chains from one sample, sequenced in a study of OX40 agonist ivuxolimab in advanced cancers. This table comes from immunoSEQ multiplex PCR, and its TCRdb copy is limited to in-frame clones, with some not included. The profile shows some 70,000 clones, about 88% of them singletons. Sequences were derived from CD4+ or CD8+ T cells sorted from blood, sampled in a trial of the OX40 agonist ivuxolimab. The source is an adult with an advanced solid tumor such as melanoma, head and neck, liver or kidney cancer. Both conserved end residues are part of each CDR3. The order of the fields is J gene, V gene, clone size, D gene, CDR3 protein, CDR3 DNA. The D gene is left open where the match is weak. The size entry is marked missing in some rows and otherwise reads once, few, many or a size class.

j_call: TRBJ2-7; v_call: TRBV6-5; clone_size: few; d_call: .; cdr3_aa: CASSTGQYVSYEQYF; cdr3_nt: TGTGCCAGCAGTACGGGGCAGTACGTTTCCTACGAGCAGTACTTC
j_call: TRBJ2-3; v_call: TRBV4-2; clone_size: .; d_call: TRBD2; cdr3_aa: CASSQLPGLAGPQYTDTQYF; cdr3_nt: TGTGCCAGCAGCCAATTACCGGGACTAGCGGGACCTCAATACACAGATACGCAGTATTTT
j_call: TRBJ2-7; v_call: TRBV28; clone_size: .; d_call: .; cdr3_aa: CASSSYTYEQYF; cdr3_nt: TGTGCCAGCAGTTCGTACACCTACGAGCAGTACTTC
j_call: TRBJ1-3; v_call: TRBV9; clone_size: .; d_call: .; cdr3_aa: CASSVGLSGNTIYF; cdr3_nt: TGTGCCAGCAGCGTAGGCCTGTCTGGAAACACCATATATTTT
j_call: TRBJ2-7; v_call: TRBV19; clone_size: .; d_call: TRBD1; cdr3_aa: CASSGFRTGGSEQYF; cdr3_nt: TGTGCCAGTAGTGGCTTCAGGACAGGGGGTAGCGAGCAGTACTTC
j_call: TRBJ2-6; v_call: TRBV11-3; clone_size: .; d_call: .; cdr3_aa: CASAKGPSFSGANVLTF; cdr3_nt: TGTGCCAGCGCGAAGGGTCCGTCTTTTTCTGGGGCCAACGTCCTGACTTTC
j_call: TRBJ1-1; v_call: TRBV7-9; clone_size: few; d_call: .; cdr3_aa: CASSTIQGEAFF; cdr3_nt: TGTGCCAGCAGCACAATACAGGGCGAAGCTTTCTTT
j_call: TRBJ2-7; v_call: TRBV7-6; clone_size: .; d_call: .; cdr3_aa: CASSLGVRGGGEQYF; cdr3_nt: TGTGCCAGCAGCTTAGGGGTCCGGGGCGGCGGCGAGCAGTACTTC
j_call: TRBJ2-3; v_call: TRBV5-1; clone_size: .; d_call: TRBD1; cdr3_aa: CASSQGQTSTDTQYF; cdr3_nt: TGCGCCAGCAGTCAGGGACAGACTAGCACAGATACGCAGTATTTT
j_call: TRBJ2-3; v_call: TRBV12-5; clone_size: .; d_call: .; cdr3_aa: CASGAFPGALTDTQYF; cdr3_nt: TGTGCTAGTGGTGCCTTTCCGGGGGCTCTCACAGATACGCAGTATTTT
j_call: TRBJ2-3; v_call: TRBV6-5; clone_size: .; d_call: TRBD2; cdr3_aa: CASSRKGLAKDTQYF; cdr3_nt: TGTGCCAGCAGTCGAAAGGGACTAGCGAAAGATACGCAGTATTTT
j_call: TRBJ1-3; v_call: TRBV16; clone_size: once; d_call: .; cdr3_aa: CASSQSTVGNTIYF; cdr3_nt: TGTGCCAGCAGCCAATCCACAGTGGGAAACACCATATATTTT
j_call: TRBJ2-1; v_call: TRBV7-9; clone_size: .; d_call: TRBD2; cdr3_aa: CASSLGLGGEQFF; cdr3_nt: TGTGCCAGCAGTTTGGGACTAGGTGGTGAGCAGTTCTTC
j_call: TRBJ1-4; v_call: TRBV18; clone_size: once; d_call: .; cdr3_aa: CASSPRSGSEKLFF; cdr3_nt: TGTGCCAGCTCACCACGGTCCGGAAGCGAAAAACTGTTTTTT
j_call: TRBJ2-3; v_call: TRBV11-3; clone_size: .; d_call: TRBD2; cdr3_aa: CASSLVASGGPHQYF; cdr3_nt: TGTGCCAGCAGCTTAGTAGCTAGCGGGGGCCCCCACCAGTATTTT
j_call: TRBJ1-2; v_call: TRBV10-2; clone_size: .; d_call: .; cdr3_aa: CASSEIGSGYTF; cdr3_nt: TGCGCCAGCAGTGAAATTGGCTCAGGCTACACCTTC
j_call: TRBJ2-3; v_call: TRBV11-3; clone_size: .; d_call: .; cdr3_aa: CASSFWSGTDTQYF; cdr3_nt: TGTGCCAGCAGCTTTTGGAGCGGGACAGATACGCAGTATTTT
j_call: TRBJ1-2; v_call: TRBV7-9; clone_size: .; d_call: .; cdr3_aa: CASSVRDAGGYTF; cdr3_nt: TGTGCCAGCAGCGTCAGGGATGCCGGTGGCTACACCTTC